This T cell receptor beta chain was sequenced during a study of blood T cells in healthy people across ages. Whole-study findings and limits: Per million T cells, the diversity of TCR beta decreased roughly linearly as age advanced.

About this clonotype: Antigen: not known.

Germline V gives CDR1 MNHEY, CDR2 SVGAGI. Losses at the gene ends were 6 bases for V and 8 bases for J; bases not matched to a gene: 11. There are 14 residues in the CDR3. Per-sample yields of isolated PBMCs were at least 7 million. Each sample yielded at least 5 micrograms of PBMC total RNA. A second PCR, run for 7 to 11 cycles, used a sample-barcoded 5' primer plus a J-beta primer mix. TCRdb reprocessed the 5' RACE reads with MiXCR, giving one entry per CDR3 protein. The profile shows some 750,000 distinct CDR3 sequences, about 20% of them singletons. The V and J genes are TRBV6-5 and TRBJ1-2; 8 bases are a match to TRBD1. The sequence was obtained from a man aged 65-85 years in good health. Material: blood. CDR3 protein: CASRLQRTGKGYTF. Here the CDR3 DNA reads TGTGCCAGCAGGTTACAGAGGACAGGGAAAGGCTACACCTTC.